This TCR beta chain was documented in a study of beta chain features in type 1 diabetes. Study findings and constraints: Shorter TCRB CDR3s, moderately but significantly so, were found in Type 1 diabetes patients in all four CD4+ subsets. The question left open here concerned HLA type influencing TCRB rearrangement.

Reverse transcription of all isolated RNA meant that expressed TCRB transcripts were sequenced. The table came from immunoSEQ multiplex PCR; TCRdb's copy has only in-frame clones and leaves some out. The table shows 640,000 or so clones, with around an eighth occurring only once. The germline CDR1 and CDR2 sequences are MNHEY and SMNVEV (reference sequence). This CDR3 spans 15 amino acids. V lost 4 bases to trimming and J lost 2 bases; unmatched junction nucleotides: 4. Note on this clone: Its antigen remains unidentified.

Each of the CD4+ naive, central memory, regulatory and stem cell-like memory populations was sorted via CD45RO/CCR7/CD25/CD127/CD95/CD27. All sorted populations exceeded 95% purity. The rearrangement uses TRBV27 and TRBJ2-7; the match to TRBD1 covers 11 bases. Material for sequencing was naive CD4+ T cells from blood. The source is a man aged 18 to 35 with type 1 diabetes. The CDR3 region has the DNA TGTGCCAGCAGTTCCTTGGGACAGGGGGCCTACGAGCAGTACTTC. As protein: CASSSLGQGAYEQYF.